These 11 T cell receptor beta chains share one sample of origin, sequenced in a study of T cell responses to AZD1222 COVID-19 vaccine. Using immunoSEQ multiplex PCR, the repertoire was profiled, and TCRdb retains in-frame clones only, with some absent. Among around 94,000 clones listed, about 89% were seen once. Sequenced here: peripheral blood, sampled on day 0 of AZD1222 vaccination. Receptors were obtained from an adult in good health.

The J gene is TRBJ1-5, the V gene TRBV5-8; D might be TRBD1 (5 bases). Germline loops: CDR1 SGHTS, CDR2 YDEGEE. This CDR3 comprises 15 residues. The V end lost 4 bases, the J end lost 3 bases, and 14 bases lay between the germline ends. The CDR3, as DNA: TGTGCCAGCAGCGGACCGACAGTTTTCAATCAGCCCCAGCATTTT. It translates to CASSGPTVFNQPQHF.

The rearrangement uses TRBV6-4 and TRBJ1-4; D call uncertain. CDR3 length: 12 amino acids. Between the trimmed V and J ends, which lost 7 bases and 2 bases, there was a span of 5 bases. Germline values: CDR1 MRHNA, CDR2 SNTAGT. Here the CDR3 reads CASIGTNEKLFF. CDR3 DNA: TGTGCCAGCATCGGGACTAATGAAAAACTGTTTTTT.

Here the CDR3 DNA reads TGTGCCAGCAGCAACCGGGACAGGGGTACCTACAATGAGCAGTTCTTC. It is translated as CASSNRDRGTYNEQFF. The chain has TRBV7-3 and TRBJ2-1, with TRBD1 identical over 10 bases. This CDR3 has 16 amino acids. V lost 5 bases, J lost 2 bases, and 6 bases stayed unmatched. In germline, CDR1 is SGHTA, CDR2 FQGTGA.

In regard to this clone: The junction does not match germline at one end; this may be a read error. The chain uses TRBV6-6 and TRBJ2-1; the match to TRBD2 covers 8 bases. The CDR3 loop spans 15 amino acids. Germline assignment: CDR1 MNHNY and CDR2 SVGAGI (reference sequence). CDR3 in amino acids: CASSRPAATAGEGLF. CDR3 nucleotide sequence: TGTGCCAGCAGTCGCCCGGCAGCCACAGCGGGGGAGGGGCTCTTC.

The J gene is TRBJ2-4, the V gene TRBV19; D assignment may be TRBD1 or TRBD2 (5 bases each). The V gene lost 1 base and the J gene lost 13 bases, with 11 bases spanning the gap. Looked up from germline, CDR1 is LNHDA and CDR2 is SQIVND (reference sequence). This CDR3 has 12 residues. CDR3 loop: CASSIAGAPQYF. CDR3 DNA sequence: TGTGCCAGTAGTATAGCCGGGGCTCCACAGTACTTC.

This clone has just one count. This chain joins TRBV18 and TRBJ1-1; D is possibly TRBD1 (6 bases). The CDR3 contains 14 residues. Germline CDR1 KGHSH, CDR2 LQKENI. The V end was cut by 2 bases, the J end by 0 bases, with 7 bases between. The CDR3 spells CASSPGQLNTEAFF. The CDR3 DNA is TGTGCCAGCTCACCAGGACAGTTGAACACTGAAGCTTTCTTT.

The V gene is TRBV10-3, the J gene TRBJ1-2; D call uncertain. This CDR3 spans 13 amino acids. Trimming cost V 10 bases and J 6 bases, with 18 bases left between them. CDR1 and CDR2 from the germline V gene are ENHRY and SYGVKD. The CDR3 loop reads CATCDRTEDGYTF. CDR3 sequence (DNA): TGTGCCACCTGTGATAGGACGGAAGATGGCTACACCTTC.

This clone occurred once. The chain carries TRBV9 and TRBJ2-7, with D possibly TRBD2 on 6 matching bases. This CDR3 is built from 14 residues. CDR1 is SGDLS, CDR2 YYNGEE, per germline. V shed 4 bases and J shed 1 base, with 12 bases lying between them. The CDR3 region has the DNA TGTGCCAGCAGCCCGGGACTCACGTCCTACGAGCAGTACTTC. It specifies CASSPGLTSYEQYF.

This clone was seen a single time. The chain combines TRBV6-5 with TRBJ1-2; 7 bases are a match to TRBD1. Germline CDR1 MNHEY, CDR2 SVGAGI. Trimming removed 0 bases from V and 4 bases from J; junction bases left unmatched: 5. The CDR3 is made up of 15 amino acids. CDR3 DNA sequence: TGTGCCAGCAGTTACTCGGGACAGTCCAGCTATGGCTACACCTTC. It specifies CASSYSGQSSYGYTF.

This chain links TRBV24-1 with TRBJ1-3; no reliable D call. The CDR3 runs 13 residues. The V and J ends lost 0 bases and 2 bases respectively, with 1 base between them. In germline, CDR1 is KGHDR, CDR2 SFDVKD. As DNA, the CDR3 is TGTGCCACCAGTGATTTGGCTGGAAACACCATATATTTT. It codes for CATSDLAGNTIYF.

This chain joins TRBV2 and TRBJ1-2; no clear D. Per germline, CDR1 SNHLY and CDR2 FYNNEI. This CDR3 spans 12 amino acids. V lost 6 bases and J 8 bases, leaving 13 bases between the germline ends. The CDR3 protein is CASRGRQEGYTF. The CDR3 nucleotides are TGTGCCAGCAGGGGTAGACAAGAGGGCTACACCTTC.